A single sample gave rise to the 26 T cell receptor beta chains below, sequenced in a study of T cells expressing NK-cell markers. TCRdb reanalyzed the 5' RACE reads, giving one entry per CDR3 protein sequence and no DNA. This sample contains about 460,000 distinct CDR3 sequences. Sequencing input: blood T cells: a sorted CD56 or NKG2C T cell subset, CD4+ or CD8+ T cells, or bulk PBMC T cells (not recorded which). The source is a woman in her forties or fifties in good health.

The rearrangement uses TRBV20-1 and TRBJ2-3; TCRdb indicates TRBD1, and absent DNA this call remains unverified. Looked up from germline, CDR1 is DFQATT and CDR2 is SNEGSKA (reference sequence). This CDR3 is built from 15 residues. The CDR3 loop reads CSGNGHRENTDTQYF.

The V gene is TRBV7-8, the J gene TRBJ1-2. CDR1 is SGHVS, CDR2 FQNEAQ, per germline. This CDR3 is built from 15 residues. CDR3 residues: CASSPDTRSLYGYTF.

The chain has TRBV12-3 or TRBV12-4 and TRBJ2-3; without DNA, the TCRdb call of TRBD1 cannot be checked. The CDR3 runs to 14 residues. CDR3 sequence reads: CASSDTLGVDTQYF.

The V gene is TRBV4-1, the J gene TRBJ2-6. Germline V gene sequence: CDR1 MGHRA, CDR2 YSYEKL. This CDR3 is built from 15 residues. The CDR3 protein is CASSPWFSGANVLTF.

V is TRBV3-1 and J is TRBJ2-1; TCRdb returns TRBD2, unconfirmable since there is no DNA. The CDR3 is 13 amino acids. CDR1 and CDR2 (germline): LGHDT, YNNKEL (reference sequence). This CDR3 is CASSQDPRDYQLF.

The J gene is TRBJ2-2, the V gene TRBV29-1. Germline V CDR1 and CDR2: SQVTM, ANQGSEA. The CDR3 extends over 11 amino acids. The chain's CDR3 is CSVGRTGELFF.

The genes are TRBV24-1 and TRBJ2-4; checking the TCRdb D call of TRBD2 is not possible without DNA. There are 16 residues in the CDR3. CDR1 and CDR2 from the germline V gene are KGHDR and SFDVKD. CDR3 region: CATSEAGTSFKNIQYF.

The chain links TRBV12-3 or TRBV12-4 to TRBJ2-2; TCRdb's D call, TRBD2, is unchecked because there is no DNA. The length of the CDR3 is 16 residues. This chain's CDR3 is CASIGLAGVGTGELFF.

This sequence joins TRBV9 and TRBJ2-2; the TCRdb call, TRBD1, lacks DNA for checking. From germline, CDR1 is SGDLS and CDR2 YYNGEE. The CDR3 is 18 amino acids. CDR3 sequence reads: CASSARDGAEANTGELFF.

V gene TRBV20-1 combines with J gene TRBJ2-5; TCRdb's D call, TRBD2, is unchecked because there is no DNA. Germline-derived CDR1 and CDR2 are DFQATT and SNEGSKA (reference sequence). The CDR3 totals 16 residues. CDR3 residues: CSARPPGTRRGETQYF.

This chain connects TRBV3-1 to TRBJ2-3; TCRdb's D gene call, TRBD1, goes unchecked for lack of DNA. In germline, CDR1 is LGHDT, CDR2 YNNKEL (reference sequence). There are 16 residues in the CDR3. CDR3 in amino acids: CASSQGSRVPTDTQYF.

The rearrangement joins TRBV9 to TRBJ1-1; the D call from TCRdb, TRBD1, cannot be confirmed without DNA. The length of the CDR3 is 15 residues. The germline V gene has CDR1 SGDLS and CDR2 YYNGEE. CDR3 in amino acids: CASSPRQGGPTEAFF.

The V gene is TRBV4-1, the J gene TRBJ2-3; the TCRdb call, TRBD2, lacks DNA for checking. The germline CDR1 and CDR2 sequences are MGHRA and YSYEKL. The CDR3 contains 18 residues. The CDR3 spells CASSHLLGTSAGTDTQYF.

This chain joins TRBV29-1 and TRBJ2-3; TCRdb indicates TRBD2, and absent DNA this call remains unverified. This CDR3 contains 12 residues. Germline V gene data show CDR1 as SQVTM and CDR2 as ANQGSEA. This chain's CDR3 is CSVESGAGTQYF.

The chain couples TRBV6-1 to TRBJ2-7; TCRdb's D call of TRBD1 is untestable without DNA. There are 15 residues in the CDR3. Germline loops: CDR1 MNHNS, CDR2 SASEGT. CDR3 sequence reads: CASSGQGGVRYEQYF.

V gene TRBV6-5 combines with J gene TRBJ2-7; TCRdb's D gene call, TRBD2, goes unchecked for lack of DNA. This CDR3 is 14 amino acids long. Germline lookup yields CDR1 MNHEY and CDR2 SVGAGI. CDR3 loop: CASSSRGMTLEQYF.

The rearrangement links TRBV12-3 or TRBV12-4 to TRBJ2-7; TCRdb reports TRBD1, a call that lacks DNA to check it against. The CDR3 consists of 14 residues. CDR3: CASSLDRPEHEQYF.

The chain uses TRBV3-1 and TRBJ2-3; TCRdb indicates TRBD2, and absent DNA this call remains unverified. This CDR3 has 18 residues. Germline lookup yields CDR1 LGHDT and CDR2 YNNKEL (reference sequence). The CDR3: CASSQGALAGWRTDTQYF.

The J gene is TRBJ2-4, the V gene TRBV20-1. Germline V lookup: CDR1 DFQATT, CDR2 SNEGSKA (reference sequence). The CDR3 loop spans 14 amino acids. This chain's CDR3 is CSARDYSGKNIQYF.

The V gene is TRBV29-1, the J gene TRBJ2-1; TCRdb lists TRBD2, though no DNA is available to test this call. The CDR3 is made up of 15 amino acids. Germline V CDR1 and CDR2: SQVTM, ANQGSEA. The CDR3 sequence is CSALGARTSGRAQFF.

This chain joins TRBV7-9 and TRBJ2-1. Looked up from germline, CDR1 is SEHNR and CDR2 is FQNEAQ (reference sequence). This CDR3 spans 15 amino acids. The CDR3 spells CASLSTGRSYNEQFF. The complete variable domain, with remaining parts taken from reference TRBV7-9 and TRBJ2-1, reads DTGVSQNPRHKITKRGQNVTFRCDPISEHNRLYWYRQTLGQGPEFLTYFQNEAQLEKSRLLSDRFSAERPKGSFSTLEIQRTEQGDSAMYLCASLSTGRSYNEQFFGPGTRLTVL.

The chain has TRBV12-3 or TRBV12-4 and TRBJ2-6; TCRdb's D call of TRBD2 is untestable without DNA. The CDR3 totals 18 residues. The CDR3 spells CAGYRTSGSLSGANVLTF.

The chain has TRBV10-3 and TRBJ2-1; TCRdb's D call, TRBD2, is unchecked because there is no DNA. This CDR3 is built from 15 residues. CDR1 ENHRY and CDR2 SYGVKD come from the germline V gene. The CDR3 protein is CATKRESNPDNEQFF.

The J gene is TRBJ2-1, the V gene TRBV5-1; TCRdb selects TRBD2, and the lack of DNA leaves this call unchecked. This CDR3 comprises 16 residues. Per the germline V gene, CDR1 is SGHRS and CDR2 is YFSETQ. The CDR3 here is CASTEDPSNYYNEQFF.

This chain uses TRBV4-1 with TRBJ2-1; there is no DNA to check the TCRdb D call of TRBD2. CDR1 and CDR2 from the germline V gene are MGHRA and YSYEKL. There are 16 residues in the CDR3. This CDR3 reads CASNRVLAGVSDEQFF.

This chain uses TRBV7-3 with TRBJ2-3; TCRdb names TRBD2, which stays unverified in the absence of DNA. Germline CDR1 is SGHTA and CDR2 is FQGTGA. This CDR3 region has 15 residues. The CDR3: CASSPTRVRTDTQYF.